This T cell receptor (beta chain) was identified during a study of blood T cell repertoires in COVID-19. On the study more broadly: Samples of COVID-19 (acute and convalescent) were obtained from the United States, Italy and Spain. Sample material is recorded as cDNA or gDNA derived from T cells, B-cell-depleted T cells, or PBMCs.

As processed by the authors: Reference gene primer amplification gave estimated nucleated cell counts. Assay used: immunoSEQ multiplex PCR; TCRdb lists only in-frame clones, some missing. V, J and clone size are those of that table, while D and trimming were read from the DNA. This repertoire shows hundreds of thousands of clones, more than 80% found once; its top ten account for less than 2.5%. Participant ages covered roughly 18 to 89 years across 20 to 25 US areas. Germline assignment: CDR1 MNHEY and CDR2 SVGEGT. The CDR3 is made up of 11 amino acids. Deletions cut 2 bases from V and 6 bases from J, with 4 bases between.

This chain joins TRBV6-2 or TRBV6-3 and TRBJ1-1, with no clear D. The source of this sequence is a woman aged 18-29 years who had recovered from COVID-19. Input material: PBMCs or T cells enriched from blood (not recorded which). DNA of the CDR3: TGTGCCAGCAGTTACCCCTCTGAAGCTTTCTTT. Protein product: CASSYPSEAFF.